The 12 T cell receptor beta chains given below trace back to one sample, sequenced in a study of CD8+CD57+ T cells in acquired aplastic anemia. TCR beta VDJ and CDR3 were profiled, and genomic DNA was the template. TCRdb called the reads again in MiXCR, with one record for every CDR3 protein. The table has under 200,000 distinct CDR3 sequences, roughly 47% seen once. Input material: sorted CD4+, CD8+, or CD8+CD57+ T cells (not recorded which) from PBMCs. Source of these receptors: a human donor in good health.

The rearrangement uses TRBV24-1 and TRBJ2-7; TRBD2 agrees at 7 bases. The germline gives CDR1 KGHDR, CDR2 SFDVKD. The CDR3 contains 10 residues. V shed 7 bases and J 12 bases; nucleotides not matched to a gene: 5. CDR3 residues: CATRAGDGYF. The DNA of the CDR3 is TGTGCCACCAGGGCGGGAGATGGGTACTTC.

In its sample, this clonotype was seen many times. This chain connects TRBV11-3 to TRBJ2-1; D ambiguous. Germline CDR1 SGHNT, CDR2 YENEEA. The length of the CDR3 is 15 residues. V lost 8 bases and J lost 0, with 14 bases in between. The CDR3 loop reads CASLTEWSSYNEQFF. The CDR3 nucleotides are TGTGCCAGCTTAACAGAGTGGAGCTCCTACAATGAGCAGTTCTTC. The complete variable domain, with remaining parts taken from reference TRBV11-3 and TRBJ2-1, reads EAGVVQSPRYKIIEKKQPVAFWCNPISGHNTLYWYLQNLGQGPELLIRYENEEAVDDSQLPKDRFSAERLKGVDSTLKIQPAELGDSAVYLCASLTEWSSYNEQFFGPGTRLTVL.

CDR3 nucleotides: TGTGCCATCAGTGTGACAGGGGGGCAAGAGACCCAGTACTTC. The encoded protein is CAISVTGGQETQYF. The chain is built from TRBV10-3 and TRBJ2-5, with 9 bases aligning to TRBD1. Germline V gene lookup returns CDR1 ENHRY and CDR2 SYGVKD. This CDR3 contains 14 residues. V shed 4 bases, J shed 2 bases, and the junction held 2 bases outside the gene matches.

This clonotype was counted ten times or more. V is TRBV4-2 and J is TRBJ1-1; a possible D gene is TRBD1 (5 bases). The CDR3 is made up of 15 amino acids. Trimming stripped 0 bases from V and 4 bases from J, with 12 bases between. CDR1 is LGHNA, CDR2 YNFKEQ, per germline. CDR3 region: CASSQDGAGTTEAFF. CDR3 nucleotides: TGTGCCAGCAGCCAAGACGGGGCGGGTACCACTGAAGCTTTCTTT.

Comment on this clonotype: The junction shows a germline mismatch at one end, possibly a read error. The rearrangement joins TRBV4-3 to TRBJ2-7, with a tentative D call TRBD1 (6 bases). CDR3 size: 15 residues. Per germline, CDR1 LGHNA and CDR2 YSLEER. CDR3 sequence reads: CASSQATGTQYEQYF. The CDR3 DNA reads as TGCGCTAGCAGCCAAGCAACCGGGACACAATACGAGCAGTACTTC.

This clonotype was seen repeatedly, ten times or more. The genes are TRBV12-3 or TRBV12-4 and TRBJ1-5; 8 bases align to TRBD1. This CDR3 has 16 amino acids. J lost 1 base, V lost 1 base, and 3 bases had no gene match. CDR3 sequence: CASSLGQGLSNQPQHF. The CDR3 coding sequence is TGTGCCAGCAGTTTAGGACAGGGGTTAAGCAATCAGCCCCAGCATTTT.

V and J are TRBV20-1 and TRBJ2-5; a possible D gene is TRBD2 (7 bases). V gave up 1 base and J gave up 5 bases, with 17 bases separating them. The CDR3 is 15 amino acids. Germline loops: CDR1 DFQATT, CDR2 SNEGSKA (reference sequence). The CDR3 DNA sequence: TGCAGTGCTAGAGTCCGGGGGGCTACCCGTGAGACCCAGTACTTC. Its protein is CSARVRGATRETQYF.

This clonotype has ten or more counts. The chain carries TRBV24-1 and TRBJ2-2, with 12 bases identical to TRBD2. Per germline, CDR1 KGHDR and CDR2 SFDVKD. Trimming took 2 bases from V and 2 from J; bases not matched to a gene: 2. CDR3 length: 17 amino acids. For the CDR3, the DNA is TGTGCCACCAGTGATTGGGGACTAGCGGGCAACACCGGGGAGCTGTTTTTT. This sequence encodes CATSDWGLAGNTGELFF.

There are a few counts of this clonotype. The junction and the germline gene differ at one end; a read error may be behind it. CDR3 residues: CACSLGLAVETQYF. CDR3 DNA sequence: TGTGCCTGCAGCTTAGGACTAGCTGTAGAGACCCAGTACTTT. The chain carries TRBV7-2 and TRBJ2-5; 8 nucleotides align to TRBD2. This CDR3 region has 14 residues. CDR1 is SGHTA, CDR2 FQGNSA, per germline.

The chain joins TRBV29-1 to TRBJ2-5, with 13 bases that match TRBD2. The J segment lost 1 base and the V segment lost 5 bases, leaving 7 bases of the junction unmatched. CDR1 and CDR2 from the germline V gene are SQVTM and ANQGSEA. The CDR3 totals 16 residues. CDR3 DNA sequence: TGCAGCGTTCGAAGGACTAGCGGGAGTATCCAAGAGACCCAGTACTTC. It encodes CSVRRTSGSIQETQYF.

The chain has TRBV10-3 and TRBJ2-3; D is ambiguous. CDR1 is ENHRY, CDR2 SYGVKD, per germline. The CDR3 has 14 amino acids. V was trimmed by 0 bases and J by 2 bases, leaving 6 bases between them. CDR3: CAISESGTTDTQYF. CDR3 bases: TGTGCCATCAGTGAGTCAGGCACCACAGATACGCAGTATTTT.

This clonotype appeared a few times. This sequence joins TRBV27 and TRBJ2-7, with TRBD2 matching 7 bases. Germline V gene sequence: CDR1 MNHEY, CDR2 SMNVEV (reference sequence). V was pared by 2 bases and J by 0 bases, with 1 base of the junction left unmatched. The CDR3 consists of 14 residues. The CDR3 is CASSLGTTSYEQYF. The CDR3 DNA sequence: TGTGCCAGCAGTTTAGGGACTACCTCCTACGAGCAGTACTTC.